Listed below are T cell receptor beta chains from one sample, sequenced in a study of CD8 T cells in ankylosing spondylitis. Each CDR3 protein gets one entry after TCRdb re-called the 5' RACE reads with MiXCR. The sample gives hundreds of thousands of distinct CDR3 sequences, about 24% of which show up once; roughly 0.8% is in the top ten. The sequencing input was blood, either unsorted or a sorted T cell fraction (not recorded which). All receptors come from a male donor with ankylosing spondylitis. Both conserved end residues are part of each CDR3. D genes are given only for firm matches. For some rows the clone size is stated as once, few or many, or as a class when expanded; others skip it.

v_gene	j_gene	abundance	d_gene	CDR3aa	CDR3nt
TRBV5-1	TRBJ2-4	.	TRBD2	CASSLFGLAGSGNIQYF	TGCGCCAGCAGCTTGTTTGGACTAGCGGGGAGTGGAAACATTCAGTACTTC
TRBV3-1	TRBJ2-1	.	.	CASRLTDNEQFF	TGTGCCAGCAGACTGACCGACAATGAGCAGTTCTTC
TRBV29-1	TRBJ2-1	few	TRBD2	CSVSGLAEVNEQFF	TGCAGCGTTTCGGGACTAGCGGAAGTCAATGAGCAGTTCTTC
TRBV10-3	TRBJ2-6	few	.	CATRFTGGGAGANVLTF	TGTGCCACCAGATTCACAGGAGGGGGCGCTGGGGCCAACGTCCTGACTTTC
TRBV18	TRBJ1-1	.	.	CASYDRLNTEAFF	TGTGCCAGCTACGACAGACTGAACACTGAAGCTTTCTTT
TRBV29-1	TRBJ1-2	.	.	CSVEVFGQSHYGYTF	TGCAGCGTTGAAGTTTTTGGGCAATCTCACTATGGCTACACCTTC
TRBV11-2	TRBJ1-5	few	.	CASSLDIQGGNQPQHF	TGTGCCAGCAGCTTAGATATACAGGGTGGCAATCAGCCCCAGCATTTT
TRBV7-2	TRBJ1-3	few	.	CASSLAIWTSGNTIYF	TGTGCCAGCAGCTTAGCGATCTGGACTTCTGGAAACACCATATATTTT
TRBV7-9	TRBJ1-4	.	.	CASSLIKQLGAEKLFF	TGTGCCAGCAGCTTAATCAAACAGCTCGGGGCAGAAAAACTGTTTTTT
TRBV5-1	TRBJ2-2	.	.	CASSSTSNTGELFF	TGCGCCAGCAGCTCGACTAGTAACACCGGGGAGCTGTTTTTT
TRBV5-1	TRBJ1-1	few	.	CASSFDTNTEAFF	TGCGCCAGCAGCTTCGACACGAACACTGAAGCTTTCTTT
TRBV10-2	TRBJ2-3	.	TRBD2	CASERGRRTDTQYF	TGCGCCAGTGAGCGGGGACGGCGCACAGATACGCAGTATTTT
TRBV20-1	TRBJ2-3	.	.	CSASTGVGTDTQYF	TGCAGTGCGTCGACGGGGGTGGGCACAGATACGCAGTATTTT
TRBV11-3	TRBJ2-5	.	.	CASSLRTTGETQYF	TGTGCCAGCAGCTTAAGGACTACCGGGGAGACCCAGTACTTC
TRBV20-1	TRBJ2-1	few	.	CSAFTSNGGEQFF	TGCAGTGCTTTTACTAGCAACGGCGGTGAGCAGTTCTTC
TRBV5-1	TRBJ2-1	many	.	CASSPLGSSTYNEQFF	TGCGCCAGCAGCCCCTTAGGTAGCAGCACCTACAATGAGCAGTTCTTC
TRBV20-1	TRBJ2-3	.	TRBD2	CSASPSGGAGGIDTQYF	TGCAGTGCTAGCCCTTCTGGAGGGGCGGGGGGCATAGATACGCAGTATTTT
TRBV12-3/TRBV12-4	TRBJ2-3	few	.	CASSLDWGGTDTQYF	TGTGCCAGCAGTTTAGATTGGGGCGGCACAGATACGCAGTATTTT
TRBV28	TRBJ2-5	few	TRBD1	CASSPRGQPQETQYF	TGTGCCAGCAGCCCACGGGGACAGCCCCAAGAGACCCAGTACTTC
TRBV18	TRBJ2-1	many	.	CASSPGTGIGLAGVGYNEQFF	TGTGCCAGCTCACCTGGGACAGGGATTGGTCTAGCGGGAGTAGGCTACAATGAGCAGTTCTTC
TRBV5-1	TRBJ2-3	many	.	CASSPPASTDTQYF	TGCGCCAGCAGCCCTCCGGCCTCTACAGATACGCAGTATTTT
TRBV5-1	TRBJ2-2	few	.	CASSPRGPGELFF	TGCGCCAGCAGCCCCCGAGGCCCCGGGGAGCTGTTTTTT
TRBV3-1	TRBJ2-5	few	.	CASSLALPSQETQYF	TGTGCCAGCAGCCTCGCACTCCCTTCTCAAGAGACCCAGTACTTC
TRBV4-2	TRBJ1-4	.	.	CASSGASRTTNEKLFF	TGTGCCAGCAGCGGAGCTTCCAGAACAACTAATGAAAAACTGTTTTTT
TRBV20-1	TRBJ2-2	once	TRBD1	CSARPGQLSTGELFF	TGCAGTGCTAGACCGGGACAGCTATCCACCGGGGAGCTGTTTTTT
TRBV15	TRBJ2-1	.	.	CATSRDYNSGHNEQFF	TGTGCCACCAGCAGAGATTACAATAGCGGCCACAATGAGCAGTTCTTC
TRBV5-1	TRBJ1-2	.	.	CASSLENAGYTF	TGCGCCAGCAGCTTGGAGAATGCTGGCTACACCTTC
TRBV29-1	TRBJ2-1	many	.	CSVGRTEYYNEQFF	TGCAGCGTGGGGAGGACAGAATACTACAATGAGCAGTTCTTC
TRBV7-9	TRBJ2-1	few	TRBD2	CASSWGLTGNEQFF	TGTGCCAGCAGCTGGGGACTAACGGGAAATGAGCAGTTCTTC
TRBV19	TRBJ2-1	.	.	CASEGHSYNEQFF	TGTGCCAGTGAAGGACATTCATACAATGAGCAGTTCTTC
TRBV29-1	TRBJ2-3	.	TRBD2	CSLTPGLAGVKDTQYF	TGCAGCCTGACTCCGGGACTAGCGGGAGTTAAAGATACGCAGTATTTT
TRBV30	TRBJ2-1	.	.	CAWSVRRSYNEQFF	TGTGCCTGGAGTGTACGGCGGTCCTACAATGAGCAGTTCTTC
TRBV25-1	TRBJ2-7	.	.	CASSGGHSYEQYF	TGTGCCAGCAGTGGGGGGCACTCCTACGAGCAGTACTTC
TRBV7-2	TRBJ2-5	.	TRBD2	CASSRTSGRARETQYF	TGTGCCAGCAGCAGGACTAGCGGGAGGGCCCGGGAGACCCAGTACTTC